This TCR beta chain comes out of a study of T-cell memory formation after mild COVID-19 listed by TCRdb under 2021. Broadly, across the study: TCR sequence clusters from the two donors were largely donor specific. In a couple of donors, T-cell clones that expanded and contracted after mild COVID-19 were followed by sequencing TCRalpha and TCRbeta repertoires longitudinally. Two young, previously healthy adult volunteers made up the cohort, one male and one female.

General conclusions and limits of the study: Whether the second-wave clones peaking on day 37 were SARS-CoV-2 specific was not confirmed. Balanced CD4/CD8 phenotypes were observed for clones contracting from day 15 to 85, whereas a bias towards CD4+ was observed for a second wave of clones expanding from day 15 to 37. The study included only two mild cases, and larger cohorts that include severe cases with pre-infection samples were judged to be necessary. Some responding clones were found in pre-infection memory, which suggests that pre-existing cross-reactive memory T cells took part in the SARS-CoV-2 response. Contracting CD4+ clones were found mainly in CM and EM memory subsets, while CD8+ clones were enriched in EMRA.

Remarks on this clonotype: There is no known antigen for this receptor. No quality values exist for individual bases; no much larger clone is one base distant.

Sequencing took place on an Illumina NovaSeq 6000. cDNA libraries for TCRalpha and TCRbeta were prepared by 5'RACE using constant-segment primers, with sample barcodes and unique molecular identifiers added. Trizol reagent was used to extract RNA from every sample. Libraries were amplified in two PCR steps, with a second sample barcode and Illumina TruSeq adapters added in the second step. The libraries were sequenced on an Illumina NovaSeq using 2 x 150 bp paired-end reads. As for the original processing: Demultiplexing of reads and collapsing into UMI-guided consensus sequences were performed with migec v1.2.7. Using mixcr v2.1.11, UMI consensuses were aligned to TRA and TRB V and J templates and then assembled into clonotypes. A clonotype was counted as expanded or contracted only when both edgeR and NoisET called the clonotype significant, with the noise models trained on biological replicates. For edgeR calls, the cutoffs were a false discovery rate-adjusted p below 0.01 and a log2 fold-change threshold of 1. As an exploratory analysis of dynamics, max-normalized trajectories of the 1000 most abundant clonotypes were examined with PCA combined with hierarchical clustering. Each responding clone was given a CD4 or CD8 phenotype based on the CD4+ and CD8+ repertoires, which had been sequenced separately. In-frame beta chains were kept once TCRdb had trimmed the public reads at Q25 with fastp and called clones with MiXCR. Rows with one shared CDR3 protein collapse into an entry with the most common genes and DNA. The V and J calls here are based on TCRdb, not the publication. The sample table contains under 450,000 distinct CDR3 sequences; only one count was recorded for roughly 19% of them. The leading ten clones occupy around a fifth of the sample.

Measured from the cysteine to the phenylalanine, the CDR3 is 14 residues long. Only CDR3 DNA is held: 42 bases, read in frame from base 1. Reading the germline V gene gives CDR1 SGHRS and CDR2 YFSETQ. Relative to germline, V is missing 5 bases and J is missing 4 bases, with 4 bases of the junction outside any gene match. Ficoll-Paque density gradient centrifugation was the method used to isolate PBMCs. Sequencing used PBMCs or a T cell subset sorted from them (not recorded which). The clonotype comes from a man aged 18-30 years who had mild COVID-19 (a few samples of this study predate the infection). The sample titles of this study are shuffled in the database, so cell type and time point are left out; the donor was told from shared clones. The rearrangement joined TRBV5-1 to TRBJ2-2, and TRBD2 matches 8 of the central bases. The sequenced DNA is TGCGCCAGCAGGCAGACTAGCGCCACCGGGGAGCTGTTTTTT. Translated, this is CASRQTSATGELFF. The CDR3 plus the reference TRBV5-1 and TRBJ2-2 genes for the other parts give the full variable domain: KAGVTQTPRYLIKTRGQQVTLSCSPISGHRSVSWYQQTPGQGLQFLFEYFSETQRNKGNFPGRFSGRQFSNSRSEMNVSTLELGDSALYLCASRQTSATGELFFGEGSRLTVL.